This T cell receptor beta chain was sequenced in a study of shared clonotypes between healthy human individuals. Libraries were prepared by immunoSEQ multiplex PCR; TCRdb keeps only in-frame clonotypes and omits some of them. The sample yields about 1.1 million clones, approximately 75% seen once. This clone was detected only a few times. The ends lost 3 bases at V and 9 bases at J; junction bases unmatched: 13. Per germline, CDR1 GTSNPN and CDR2 SVGIG (reference sequence). This CDR3 is built from 15 residues. V usage is TRBV30 and J usage is TRBJ2-4, with 8 bases identical to TRBD2. This sequence originates from a man aged 18-30 years in good health. Some clones in this sample may be carry-over from other donors' samples. Sequenced input: memory CD4+ T cells from PBMCs. Described subset: CD45RA-negative fraction. CDR3: CAWRTWGLEDPIQYF. CDR3 in DNA: TGTGCCTGGAGGACATGGGGACTAGAGGATCCCATTCAGTACTTC.